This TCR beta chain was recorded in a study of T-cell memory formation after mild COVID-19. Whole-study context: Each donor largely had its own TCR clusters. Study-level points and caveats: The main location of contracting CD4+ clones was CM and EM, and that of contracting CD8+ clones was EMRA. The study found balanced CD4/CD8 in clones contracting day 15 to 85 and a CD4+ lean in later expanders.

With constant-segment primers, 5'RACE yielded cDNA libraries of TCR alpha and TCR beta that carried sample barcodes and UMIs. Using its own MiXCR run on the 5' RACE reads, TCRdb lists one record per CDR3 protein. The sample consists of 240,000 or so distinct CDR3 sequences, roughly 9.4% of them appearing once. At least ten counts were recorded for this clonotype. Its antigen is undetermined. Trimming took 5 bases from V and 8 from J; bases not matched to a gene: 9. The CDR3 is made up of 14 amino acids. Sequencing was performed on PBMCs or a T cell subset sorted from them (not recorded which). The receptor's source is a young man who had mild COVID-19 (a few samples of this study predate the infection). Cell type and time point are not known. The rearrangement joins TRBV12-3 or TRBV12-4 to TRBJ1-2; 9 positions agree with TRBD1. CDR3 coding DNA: TGTGCCAGCAGTGTGGGACAGGGAATCGAGGGCTACACCTTC. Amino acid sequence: CASSVGQGIEGYTF.